This T cell receptor (beta chain) was observed in a study of blood T cells in healthy people across ages (dated by TCRdb to between 2014 and 2017). About the study as a whole: In model experiments, template switching captured about one uniquely barcoded TCR beta cDNA molecule for every two T cells. Four age groups were formed from the donors: young (average approximately 15 years), middle-aged (around 37), aged (62) and long-lived (around 80). The study measured age-related changes in TCR beta repertoire diversity using deep sequencing normalized with unique cDNA molecular identifiers. Two additional independent replicas of 1 million unique cDNA reads from the same blood draw were analyzed for two donors (one aged 18 to 30 and one aged 80 or older). To avoid experimental bias, donors of different ages were spread randomly across the sequencing lanes. Here is what the overall study found, with its caveats: There was a strong correlation between observed TCR beta diversity and the percentage of naive T cells measured by flow cytometry. Because profiling used bulk unsorted PBMCs, naive and antigen-experienced compartments could not be compared conclusively. Compared with the aged group, the long-lived group had more naive CD4+ T cells, fewer expanded clones and increased TCR diversity, a pattern suggesting age selection. Donor CMV infection status was unknown, potentially confounding age-related changes in expanded clonotypes. Observed TCR beta diversity per million T cells fell roughly linearly with age, and a significant reduction was already apparent by age approximately 40. Estimates of total diversity from one million sequenced T cells were regarded as lower bounds and underestimates.

From its cysteine to its phenylalanine, the CDR3 spans 14 amino acids. Of all the DNA, just the CDR3 is kept, 42 bases in frame from base 1. From a lookup of the germline V gene, CDR1 and CDR2 are MNHEY and SVGEGT. V lost 6 bases and J lost 8 bases; the stretch between them is 19 bases long. This clonotype was counted only a few times. Its antigen specificity is not known. No base quality values were provided; no much bigger clone lies one nucleotide off. Library preparation used 5' RACE. This sample was sequenced with an Illumina HiSeq 2500. A second PCR of roughly 7 to 11 cycles was performed with a sample-barcoded 5' primer and a J-beta primer mix. A unique molecular identifier was introduced onto each TCR beta cDNA molecule by a template-switch 5' adaptor carrying 12 random nucleotides. Each sample yielded at least 3 million CDR3-containing paired-end reads. First-strand cDNA synthesis was performed from all RNA using the Mint cDNA synthesis kit, with priming by a TRBC-specific oligonucleotide. Following uracil-DNA glycosylase treatment, all cDNA underwent a first 18-cycle PCR with the universal primers M1SS and BC2_uni_R. The study's own analysis went as follows. Normalization of each sample was performed by random selection of 1 million high-quality reads, each carrying a distinct molecular identifier. Reads sharing molecular identifiers were discarded rather than binned into consensus sequences. MiTCR, set to a Q25 quality threshold and the strictest error-elimination algorithm, was used for CDR3 identification, clonotype clustering and error correction. Lower-bound total TCR beta diversity was estimated with a nonparametric unseen species model using Euler transformation. In TCRdb, the public reads were trimmed at Q25 with fastp and aligned with MiXCR, with productive beta chains retained. Rows are unified per CDR3 protein, each entry keeping the most common DNA and genes. TCRdb, not the authors, supplied the V and J calls. The sample table holds 1.5 million to 2 million distinct CDR3 sequences, of which around 50% were seen once. The ten largest clones capture roughly 2% of the sample.

Systemically healthy Caucasian individuals from Russia, some 36 in total and aged about 6 to 100 years, were included as donors. Approximately 10 milliliters of peripheral blood were collected from each donor into EDTA-treated Vacutainer tubes. Ficoll-Paque density-gradient centrifugation was used to isolate PBMCs, with at least 7 million per sample. Total RNA, at least 6 micrograms per sample, was extracted from PBMCs with Trizol reagent. For every donor, an aliquot of PBMCs went through flow cytometry to measure the percentages of naive CD45RAhigh/CD27high T cells. Material for sequencing was blood. The clonotype comes from a woman aged 40 to 55 in good health. The rearranged segments are TRBV6-2 or TRBV6-3 and TRBJ1-2; no D segment can be confidently identified. Read as DNA, the sequence is TGTGCCAGCAGGATACCGGACCCCCTAGGAGGCTACACCTTC. This codes for CASRIPDPLGGYTF.